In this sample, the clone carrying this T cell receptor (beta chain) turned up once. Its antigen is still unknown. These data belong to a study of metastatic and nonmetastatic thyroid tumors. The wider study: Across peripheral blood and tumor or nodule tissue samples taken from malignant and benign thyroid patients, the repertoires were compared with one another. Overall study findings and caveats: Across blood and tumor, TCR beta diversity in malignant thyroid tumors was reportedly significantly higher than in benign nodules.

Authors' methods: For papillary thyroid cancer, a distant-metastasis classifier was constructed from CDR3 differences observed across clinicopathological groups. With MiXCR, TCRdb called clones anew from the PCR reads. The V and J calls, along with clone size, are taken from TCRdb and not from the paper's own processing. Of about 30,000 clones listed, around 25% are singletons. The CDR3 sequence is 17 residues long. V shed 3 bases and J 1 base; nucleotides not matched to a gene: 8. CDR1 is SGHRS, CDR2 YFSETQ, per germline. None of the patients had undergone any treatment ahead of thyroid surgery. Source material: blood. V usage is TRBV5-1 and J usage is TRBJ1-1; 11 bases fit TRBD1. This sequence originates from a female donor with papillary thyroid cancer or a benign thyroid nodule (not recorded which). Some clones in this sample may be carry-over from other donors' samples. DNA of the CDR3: TGCGCCAGCAGCTCGGACAGGGGGCGTCGAGCGAACACTGAAGCTTTCTTT. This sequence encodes CASSSDRGRRANTEAFF. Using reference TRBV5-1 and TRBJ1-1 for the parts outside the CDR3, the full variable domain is KAGVTQTPRYLIKTRGQQVTLSCSPISGHRSVSWYQQTPGQGLQFLFEYFSETQRNKGNFPGRFSGRQFSNSRSEMNVSTLELGDSALYLCASSSDRGRRANTEAFFGQGTRLTVV.